This TCR beta chain was obtained from a study of shared clonotypes between healthy human individuals. TCRdb keeps only in-frame clones here, not all; method: immunoSEQ multiplex PCR. The sample lists about 2.1 million clones; 85% to 95% were seen once. The CDR3 has 15 residues. V lost 3 bases and J lost 2, with 11 bases in between. Germline CDR1 reads LNHDA; CDR2 reads SQIVND (reference sequence). CD8 cells regarded as naive lacked CD45RO, were positively chosen for CCR7, and omitted terminally differentiated effector memory CD45RA+ cells. The TCR originated in a man aged 18 to 30 in good health. Some clones in this sample may be carry-over from other donors' samples. The V call is TRBV19, the J call TRBJ1-5; weak D call: TRBD1 (5 bases). Sequencing was done on a sample of naive CD8+ T cells from PBMCs. The CDR3 nucleotides are TGTGCCAGTAGTATCATAGGGGAGGGCAATCAGCCCCAGCATTTT. This gives the protein CASSIIGEGNQPQHF.